A selection of T cell receptor beta chains follows, all from one sample in a study of blood T cell repertoires in COVID-19. Assay used: immunoSEQ multiplex PCR; TCRdb lists only in-frame clones, some missing. Of 150,000 to 200,000 clones in the sample, 84% were seen once. Sample: peripheral blood. Source of these receptors: a woman in her 70s with COVID-19, enrolled during active disease. The CDR3 runs from the conserved cysteine through the conserved F or W. Fields, in order: J gene, V gene, D gene, clone size, CDR3 protein, CDR3 DNA. The D gene is left open where the match is weak. A clone size is listed for some rows: how often the clone was seen (once, few, many), or a class if it is expanded.

j_call: TRBJ1-5; v_call: TRBV6-6; d_call: -; clone_size: -; cdr3_aa: CASSSGDGSNQPQHF; cdr3_nt: TGTGCCAGCAGCTCCGGGGATGGGTCCAATCAGCCCCAGCATTTT
j_call: TRBJ2-1; v_call: TRBV6-5; d_call: -; clone_size: -; cdr3_aa: CASATPLGGNEQFF; cdr3_nt: TGTGCCAGCGCTACACCCCTGGGGGGCAATGAGCAGTTCTTC
j_call: TRBJ1-1; v_call: TRBV6-1; d_call: TRBD1; clone_size: -; cdr3_aa: CASSDRQGFTEAFF; cdr3_nt: TGTGCCAGCAGTGACCGACAGGGGTTCACTGAAGCTTTCTTT
j_call: TRBJ1-2; v_call: TRBV6-2/TRBV6-3; d_call: -; clone_size: -; cdr3_aa: CASSYVPENYGYTF; cdr3_nt: TGTGCCAGCAGTTACGTCCCGGAGAACTATGGCTACACCTTC
j_call: TRBJ2-4; v_call: TRBV11-2; d_call: -; clone_size: -; cdr3_aa: CASSFVTSREGAKNIQYF; cdr3_nt: TGTGCCAGCAGCTTTGTGACGAGCCGAGAGGGAGCCAAAAACATTCAGTACTTC
j_call: TRBJ2-3; v_call: TRBV4-1; d_call: TRBD2; clone_size: -; cdr3_aa: CASSSGTSGSHDTQYF; cdr3_nt: TGCGCCAGCAGCTCAGGGACTAGCGGGAGTCACGATACGCAGTATTTT
j_call: TRBJ1-2; v_call: TRBV5-1; d_call: TRBD1; clone_size: -; cdr3_aa: CASSSETGNYGYTF; cdr3_nt: TGCGCCAGCAGCTCAGAGACAGGGAACTATGGCTACACCTTC
j_call: TRBJ1-1; v_call: TRBV2; d_call: -; clone_size: -; cdr3_aa: CASTAGRQTF; cdr3_nt: TGTGCCTCAACTGCCGGGAGACAAACATTT
j_call: TRBJ1-5; v_call: TRBV5-8; d_call: -; clone_size: -; cdr3_aa: CASSQTWGGPNQPQHF; cdr3_nt: TGTGCCAGCAGCCAAACGTGGGGGGGACCCAATCAGCCCCAGCATTTT
j_call: TRBJ2-1; v_call: TRBV27; d_call: -; clone_size: -; cdr3_aa: CASGAQTSNEQFF; cdr3_nt: TGTGCCAGTGGGGCCCAGACGTCCAATGAGCAGTTCTTC
j_call: TRBJ2-6; v_call: TRBV3-1/TRBV3-2; d_call: -; clone_size: -; cdr3_aa: CASSQELRAGANVLTF; cdr3_nt: TGTGCCAGCAGCCAAGAATTGCGGGCTGGGGCCAACGTCCTGACTTTC
j_call: TRBJ2-2; v_call: TRBV4-1; d_call: TRBD1; clone_size: -; cdr3_aa: CASSQGDRNTGELFF; cdr3_nt: TGCGCCAGCAGCCAGGGGGACAGGAACACCGGGGAGCTGTTTTTT
j_call: TRBJ2-2; v_call: TRBV6-4; d_call: -; clone_size: -; cdr3_aa: CASRGTSTGELFF; cdr3_nt: TGTGCCAGCAGGGGGACATCCACCGGGGAGCTGTTTTTT
j_call: TRBJ2-3; v_call: TRBV5-4; d_call: TRBD2; clone_size: -; cdr3_aa: CASSLAGSGGSTDTQYF; cdr3_nt: TGTGCCAGCAGCTTGGCGGGTAGCGGGGGGAGCACAGATACGCAGTATTTT
j_call: TRBJ1-6; v_call: TRBV5-4; d_call: -; clone_size: -; cdr3_aa: CASSSNWDIHNSPLHF; cdr3_nt: TGTGCCAGCAGCTCAAATTGGGACATTCATAATTCACCCCTCCACTTT
j_call: TRBJ1-1; v_call: TRBV6-5; d_call: -; clone_size: -; cdr3_aa: CASSPRGSTEAFF; cdr3_nt: TGTGCCAGCAGCCCCCGGGGGAGCACTGAAGCTTTCTTT
j_call: TRBJ2-7; v_call: TRBV7-9; d_call: -; clone_size: -; cdr3_aa: CASSPKEGQIYEQYF; cdr3_nt: TGTGCCAGCAGCCCCAAGGAGGGACAGATCTACGAGCAGTACTTC
j_call: TRBJ2-7; v_call: TRBV28; d_call: TRBD2; clone_size: -; cdr3_aa: CASSGRLNYEQYF; cdr3_nt: TGTGCCAGCAGCGGGAGGCTAAATTACGAGCAGTACTTC
j_call: TRBJ1-6; v_call: TRBV30; d_call: TRBD1; clone_size: -; cdr3_aa: CAWAQGVLNSPLHF; cdr3_nt: TGTGCCTGGGCACAGGGGGTACTTAATTCACCCCTCCACTTT
j_call: TRBJ2-1; v_call: TRBV19; d_call: TRBD1; clone_size: -; cdr3_aa: CASSDRGRGDEQFF; cdr3_nt: TGTGCCAGTAGCGACAGGGGCCGAGGGGACGAGCAGTTCTTC
j_call: TRBJ1-1; v_call: TRBV19; d_call: -; clone_size: -; cdr3_aa: CASTPNQGYTEAFF; cdr3_nt: TGTGCCAGCACTCCTAATCAGGGATACACTGAAGCTTTCTTT
j_call: TRBJ2-2; v_call: TRBV7-9; d_call: TRBD1; clone_size: few; cdr3_aa: CASSPRDRSTGELFF; cdr3_nt: TGTGCCAGCAGCCCCCGGGACAGATCCACCGGGGAGCTGTTTTTT